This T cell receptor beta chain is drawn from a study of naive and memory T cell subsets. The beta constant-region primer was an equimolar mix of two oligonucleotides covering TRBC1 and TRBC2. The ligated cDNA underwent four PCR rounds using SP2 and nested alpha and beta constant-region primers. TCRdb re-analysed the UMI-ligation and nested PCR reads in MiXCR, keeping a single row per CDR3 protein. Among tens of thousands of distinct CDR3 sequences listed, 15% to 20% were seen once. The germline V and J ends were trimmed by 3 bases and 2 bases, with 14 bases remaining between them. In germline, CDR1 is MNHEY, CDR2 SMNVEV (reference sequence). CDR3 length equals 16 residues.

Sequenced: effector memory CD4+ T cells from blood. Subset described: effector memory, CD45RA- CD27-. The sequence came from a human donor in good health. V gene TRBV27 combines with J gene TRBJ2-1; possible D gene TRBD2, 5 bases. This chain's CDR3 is CASSFRLARAYNEQFF. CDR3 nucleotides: TGTGCCAGCAGTTTTCGCCTAGCAAGGGCCTACAATGAGCAGTTCTTC.